This is a list of T cell receptor beta chains from one sample in a study of CD4 and CD8 cells across lung adenocarcinoma regions. TCRdb analysed the PCR reads with MiXCR anew, one entry per CDR3 protein. This repertoire shows some 18,000 distinct CDR3 sequences, 50% found once; its top ten account for less than 40%. The sequencing input was CD8+ T cells from the margin of a lung tumor. The receptor set was obtained from a male donor with lung adenocarcinoma. The CD4 and CD8 labels of this study may be unreliable. CDR3s leave out the opening cysteine and the closing phenylalanine or tryptophan. Fields, in order: J gene, V gene, CDR3 protein.

NA,TRBV6-1,ASTPVGDHEQY
TRBJ2-4,TRBV10-1,ASRGLGGENTQY
TRBJ2-3,TRBV12-3/TRBV12-4,ASSFRQITDTQY
TRBJ1-1,TRBV11-3,ASSLNIYFQAF
TRBJ1-1,TRBV7-2,ASSSQTGGPEAF
TRBJ2-5,TRBV6-1,ASSDGGTVETQY
TRBJ2-3,TRBV10-3,AISDIQITQY
TRBJ1-1,TRBV6-1,ASIPQVGVAF
TRBJ1-2,TRBV6-2/TRBV6-3,ASGGGSYLMTSRWDYGYT
TRBJ2-7,TRBV7-6,ASSLEGGGSYEQY
TRBJ2-3,TRBV20-1,SARTRERGSTDTQY
TRBJ2-3,TRBV4-1,ASSQADGAGGSTDTQY
TRBJ2-1,TRBV6-1,ASIGLAGGVGRNEQF
TRBJ1-1,TRBV10-1,ASSESGDGAF
TRBJ2-1,TRBV20-1,SARGQGALEQF
TRBJ1-3,TRBV7-2,ASSIDRLTGNTIY
TRBJ2-1,TRBV6-1,ASRGTRTSGTNAQF
TRBJ2-1,TRBV20-1,SARDYSQHAYNEQF
TRBJ2-1,TRBV29-1,SVLRQGRYNEQF
TRBJ2-2,TRBV6-5,ASSYVGGGVGELF
TRBJ2-3,TRBV25-1,ASSAEPTRGRDTQY
TRBJ1-2,TRBV5-1,ASSSNPGAINYGYT
TRBJ2-2,TRBV6-1,ASSEDNTGELF
TRBJ2-3,TRBV6-1,AGSGGRGTDTQY
NA,TRBV6-5,ASSYASAGDGEQY
TRBJ2-1,TRBV10-3,AISAAPGQGISEQF
TRBJ1-1,TRBV6-1,ASSEGPMNTEAF
TRBJ2-1,TRBV6-1,ASSGPGGGEYNEQF
TRBJ2-1,TRBV27,ASSWGAFYNEQF
TRBJ2-6,TRBV9,ASSQLPGANVLT
NA,TRBV5-1,ASSLNTVYEQY
TRBJ1-3,TRBV3-1,ASSQDEVPGNTIY
TRBJ2-1,TRBV7-2,ASSGTGSYNEQF
TRBJ2-3,TRBV6-1,AGRVAGDRETQY
TRBJ1-2,TRBV6-1,ASSPGQGLGYT
TRBJ1-2,TRBV10-1,ASSPQKGLGGYGYT
NA,TRBV6-5,ASSYEKGRQTQY
TRBJ2-5,TRBV6-5,ASSYGSEKETQY
TRBJ2-3,TRBV7-8,ASSLVGFTDTQY
TRBJ2-5,TRBV6-1,ASSDTRGPVDQETQY
NA,TRBV6-5,ASIPLWGRGTQY
TRBJ2-1,TRBV14,ASSPLGRNPYNEQF
NA,TRBV6-1,ASSDRGGAQY
TRBJ2-1,TRBV11-2,ASSPPAGLAGAREQF
TRBJ2-1,TRBV6-1,ASTRVTSGSREQF
TRBJ2-1,TRBV10-1,ASSESIPGGYNEQF
TRBJ2-1,TRBV27,ASKGVEAYNEQF
TRBJ1-2,TRBV27,ASSAGHSGSYGYT
TRBJ2-3,TRBV27,ASSQREPGRDTQY
TRBJ2-1,TRBV10-1,ASSETVGPNEQF
TRBJ2-1,TRBV6-1,ASSESGGHYNEQF
TRBJ1-1,TRBV6-5,ASSYSGQGASEAF
TRBJ2-1,TRBV11-3,ASSQTSQNEQF
TRBJ2-1,TRBV6-1,ASSNTAEYNEQF
TRBJ2-2,TRBV6-1,ASSGGGGAYDELF